This T cell receptor (beta chain) was identified in a study of blood T cell repertoires in COVID-19. On the study more broadly: Collection of acute and convalescent COVID-19 samples took place in the United States, Italy and Spain.

Sequenced by immunoSEQ multiplex PCR; TCRdb stores in-frame clones only, minus some. The data contain about 300,000 clones, roughly 89% of them singletons. Material: peripheral blood. The sequence was collected from a woman aged 25 to 39 with COVID-19, enrolled during active disease.

CDR3 sequence: CASSYSVGGSAGYTF. The CDR3 DNA reads as TGTGCCAGCAGTTACTCGGTTGGAGGGTCGGCGGGCTACACCTTC. V gene TRBV6-5 combines with J gene TRBJ1-2, with D unclear. Germline-derived CDR1 and CDR2 are MNHEY and SVGAGI. This CDR3 comprises 15 residues. Trimming pared 0 bases from V and 8 bases from J, leaving 16 bases between.